A selection of T cell receptor beta chains follows, all from one sample in a study of shared clonotypes between healthy human individuals. Sequencing used immunoSEQ multiplex PCR; TCRdb keeps in-frame clones, though not all of them. The sample yields roughly 570,000 clones, 95% to 98% seen once. The specimen was naive CD8+ T cells sorted from blood. The receptors derive from a man aged 25 to 40 in good health. The CDR3 runs from the conserved cysteine through the conserved F or W. Each record gives: CDR3 protein, CDR3 DNA, clone size, V gene, J gene, D gene. D genes are given only for firm matches. The listing skips clone size in some rows; elsewhere it reads once, few, many or a size class.

CDR3: CASSYGLHTGELFF; DNA: TGTGCCAGTAGTTACGGCTTACACACCGGGGAGCTGTTTTTT; size: .; V: TRBV19; J: TRBJ2-2; D: .
CDR3: CASSVPGLAGGPAKNIQYF; DNA: TGTGCCAGCAGCGTTCCGGGACTAGCGGGAGGTCCGGCCAAAAACATTCAGTACTTC; size: .; V: TRBV2; J: TRBJ2-4; D: TRBD2
CDR3: CASSLGPGYEQYF; DNA: TGTGCCAGCAGCTTAGGCCCCGGCTACGAGCAGTACTTC; size: .; V: TRBV7-9; J: TRBJ2-7; D: .
CDR3: CSVAVQDYEQYF; DNA: TGCAGCGTTGCCGTTCAGGACTACGAGCAGTACTTC; size: .; V: TRBV29-1; J: TRBJ2-7; D: .
CDR3: CASSVTLVGPMNTEAFF; DNA: TGTGCCAGCAGTGTAACCCTCGTTGGCCCAATGAACACTGAAGCTTTCTTT; size: .; V: TRBV2; J: TRBJ1-1; D: .
CDR3: CSVGGGVAGGPIGYNEQFF; DNA: TGCAGCGTTGGTGGTGGGGTAGCGGGAGGGCCTATCGGCTACAATGAGCAGTTCTTC; size: .; V: TRBV29-1; J: TRBJ2-1; D: TRBD2
CDR3: CASSDSGRGEEQYF; DNA: TGTGCCAGCAGTGATAGCGGGAGAGGTGAAGAGCAGTACTTC; size: .; V: TRBV7-8; J: TRBJ2-7; D: TRBD2
CDR3: CASSEAGIGSEAFF; DNA: TGTGCCAGCAGCGAAGCGGGAATAGGTTCTGAAGCTTTCTTT; size: .; V: TRBV9; J: TRBJ1-1; D: .
CDR3: CASSLSEGPIQEKLFF; DNA: TGTGCCAGCAGCTTATCCGAGGGCCCTATTCAAGAAAAACTGTTTTTT; size: .; V: TRBV7-9; J: TRBJ1-4; D: .
CDR3: CASSLGQGGSYNEQFF; DNA: TGTGCCAGCAGCTTAGGTCAGGGTGGCTCCTACAATGAGCAGTTCTTC; size: .; V: TRBV7-9; J: TRBJ2-1; D: .
CDR3: CASSLGAPRGRRNIQYF; DNA: TGTGCCAGCAGCTTGGGGGCCCCCAGAGGGAGGAGAAACATTCAGTACTTC; size: .; V: TRBV5-5; J: TRBJ2-4; D: .
CDR3: CASSFRQMNSYEQYF; DNA: TGTGCCAGCAGCTTTAGACAGATGAACTCCTACGAGCAGTACTTC; size: .; V: TRBV2; J: TRBJ2-7; D: .
CDR3: CASSHGTVGELFF; DNA: TGTGCCAGCAGCCACGGGACGGTAGGGGAGCTGTTTTTT; size: .; V: TRBV6-5; J: TRBJ2-2; D: .
CDR3: CASSYSGTSGPGDIQYF; DNA: TGTGCCAGCAGCTACTCCGGAACTAGCGGGCCCGGGGACATTCAGTACTTC; size: .; V: TRBV5-4; J: TRBJ2-4; D: TRBD2
CDR3: CSVVDRDRNEQFF; DNA: TGCAGCGTTGTGGACAGGGACCGCAATGAGCAGTTCTTC; size: once; V: TRBV29-1; J: TRBJ2-1; D: TRBD1
CDR3: CASSQVPGVGHEQYF; DNA: TGTGCCAGCAGCCAAGTTCCAGGGGTTGGACACGAGCAGTACTTC; size: once; V: TRBV14; J: TRBJ2-7; D: .
CDR3: CASLTPGLAGWSYEQYF; DNA: TGTGCCAGCTTAACACCAGGACTAGCGGGATGGAGCTACGAGCAGTACTTC; size: .; V: TRBV27; J: TRBJ2-7; D: TRBD2
CDR3: CASSSTTGVWETQYF; DNA: TGTGCCAGCAGTTCTACTACAGGGGTTTGGGAGACCCAGTACTTC; size: .; V: TRBV27; J: TRBJ2-5; D: TRBD1
CDR3: CASSLDFGGSNNEQFF; DNA: TGTGCCAGCAGCTTGGACTTCGGGGGGTCGAACAATGAGCAGTTCTTC; size: .; V: TRBV5-4; J: TRBJ2-1; D: TRBD2
CDR3: CASRTLGQPQHF; DNA: TGTGCCAGCAGGACACTTGGTCAGCCCCAGCATTTT; size: .; V: TRBV6-5; J: TRBJ1-5; D: .
CDR3: CAWSVMNTEAFF; DNA: TGTGCCTGGAGTGTAATGAACACTGAAGCTTTCTTT; size: .; V: TRBV30; J: TRBJ1-1; D: .